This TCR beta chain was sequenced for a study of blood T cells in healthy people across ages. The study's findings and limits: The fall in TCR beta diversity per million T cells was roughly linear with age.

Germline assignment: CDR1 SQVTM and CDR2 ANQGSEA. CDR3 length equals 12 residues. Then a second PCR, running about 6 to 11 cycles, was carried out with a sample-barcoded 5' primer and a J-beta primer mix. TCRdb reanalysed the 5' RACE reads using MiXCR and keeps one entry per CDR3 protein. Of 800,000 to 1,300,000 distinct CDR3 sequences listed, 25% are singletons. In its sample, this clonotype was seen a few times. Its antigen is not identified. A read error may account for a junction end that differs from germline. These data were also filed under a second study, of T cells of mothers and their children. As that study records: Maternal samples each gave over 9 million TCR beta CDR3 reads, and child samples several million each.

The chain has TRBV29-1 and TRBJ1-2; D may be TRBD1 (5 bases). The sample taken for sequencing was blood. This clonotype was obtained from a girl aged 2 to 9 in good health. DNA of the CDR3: TGCAGCGTTGACAGGGAAACTGATGGCCACACCTTC. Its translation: CSVDRETDGHTF. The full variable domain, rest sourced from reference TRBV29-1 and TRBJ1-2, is SAVISQKPSRDICQRGTSLTIQCQVDSQVTMMFWYRQQPGQSLTLIATANQGSEATYESGFVIDKFPISRPNLTFSTLTVSNMSPEDSSIYLCSVDRETDGHTFGSGTRLTVV.